This T cell receptor (beta chain) was identified in a study of shared clonotypes between healthy human individuals. Findings and caveats of the study: Having only a few donors restricted how much genetic and exposure-history diversity was captured.

In the source study's methods: In the immunoSEQ data, sequences were junction-only and lacked quality scores, so filtering differed. This table comes from immunoSEQ multiplex PCR, and its TCRdb copy is limited to in-frame clones, with some not included. From that table come the V and J calls and clone size; the DNA was used to work out D and trimming. The table includes fewer than 600,000 clones, around 80% detected once. This clone occurred once. Antigen specificity is unknown. The CDR3 has 16 amino acids. Trimming removed 1 base from V and 7 bases from J, with 18 bases in between. The germline CDR1 and CDR2 sequences are SGHVS and FNYEAQ.

The TCR comes from a woman aged 40-49 years in good health. Some clones in this sample may be carry-over from other donors' samples. V is TRBV7-6 and J is TRBJ2-3; D call uncertain. The sequenced sample consisted of PBMCs. CDR3 sequence: CASSLDDSPIDHTQYF. The CDR3 DNA reads TGTGCCAGCAGCTTAGATGACTCCCCGATAGACCATACGCAGTATTTT.